This is a list of T cell receptor beta chains from one sample in a study of T cell responses to AZD1222 COVID-19 vaccine. The data were produced by immunoSEQ multiplex PCR, yet TCRdb's version contains in-frame clones alone and is incomplete. This sample has more than 70,000 clones, with around 90% found just once. Sample: peripheral blood, taken 28 days after the second AZD1222 dose. Receptors were obtained from an adult who received the AZD1222 COVID-19 vaccine. Both conserved end residues are part of each CDR3. A D gene is named only where the DNA matches it firmly. Size is omitted from some rows. Given values are once, few, many or a class for expanded clones.

j_call,v_call,clone_size,d_call,cdr3_aa,cdr3_nt
TRBJ2-1,TRBV6-5,-,-,CASSIQNTPYNEQFF,TGTGCCAGCAGTATACAGAATACCCCCTACAATGAGCAGTTCTTC
TRBJ1-2,TRBV2,-,-,CASSSEGSHYGYTF,TGTGCCAGCAGTTCAGAGGGGAGCCACTATGGCTACACCTTC
TRBJ2-7,TRBV28,-,TRBD1,CASSSGGPYEQYF,TGTGCCAGCAGTTCAGGGGGCCCCTACGAGCAGTACTTC
TRBJ1-1,TRBV24-1,-,TRBD1,CATSDLGTGATEAFF,TGTGCCACCAGTGATTTAGGGACAGGGGCCACTGAAGCTTTCTTT
TRBJ2-5,TRBV7-3,few,TRBD2,CASSPSGGGETQYF,TGTGCCAGCAGCCCCAGCGGGGGGGGAGAGACCCAGTACTTC
TRBJ1-4,TRBV2,once,-,CASARGGFEEKLFF,TGTGCCAGCGCAAGGGGGGGGTTCGAGGAAAAACTGTTTTTT
TRBJ2-2,TRBV7-9,-,TRBD1,CASRGTGGETGELFF,TGTGCCAGCAGAGGGACAGGGGGCGAGACCGGGGAGCTGTTTTTT
TRBJ2-7,TRBV15,once,-,CATSRGVESYEQYF,TGTGCCACCAGCAGGGGCGTGGAAAGCTACGAGCAGTACTTC
TRBJ1-2,TRBV6-5,-,-,CASSRPEEGRGYTF,TGTGCCAGCAGTCGTCCCGAGGAGGGTCGGGGCTACACCTTC
TRBJ2-1,TRBV7-3,-,TRBD2,CASSRGLANEQFF,TGTGCCAGCAGCCGTGGACTAGCAAATGAGCAGTTCTTC
TRBJ1-5,TRBV10-3,-,-,CATGEGGNQPQHF,TGTGCCACCGGCGAGGGGGGCAATCAGCCCCAGCATTTT
TRBJ2-1,TRBV6-5,-,TRBD1,CASSSGQGVKQFF,TGTGCCAGCAGTTCGGGACAGGGCGTGAAGCAGTTCTTC
TRBJ1-1,TRBV7-3,-,-,CASSLHSMNTEAFF,TGTGCCAGCAGCTTACACAGCATGAACACTGAAGCTTTCTTT
TRBJ2-3,TRBV3-1/TRBV3-2,-,-,CASMVGDTQYF,TGTGCCAGCATGGTCGGAGATACGCAGTATTTT
TRBJ1-3,TRBV5-6,-,TRBD1,CASSLAEDRAKMGNTIYF,TGTGCCAGCAGCTTGGCCGAGGACAGGGCCAAAATGGGAAACACCATATATTTT
TRBJ1-3,TRBV7-3,-,-,CASSPDSGNTIYF,TGTGCCAGCAGCCCAGACAGTGGAAACACCATATATTTT
TRBJ2-1,TRBV5-1,-,-,CASRDGLSSYNEQFF,TGCGCCAGCAGAGACGGGTTGAGCTCCTACAATGAGCAGTTCTTC
TRBJ2-1,TRBV19,-,TRBD1,CASQERPNRGLNEQFF,TGTGCCAGTCAAGAACGCCCTAACAGGGGGCTGAATGAGCAGTTCTTC
TRBJ1-1,TRBV20-1,-,-,CSARDLTEAFF,TGCAGTGCTAGAGATTTGACGGAAGCTTTCTTT
TRBJ1-5,TRBV30,-,-,CAWSVLLGGQPQHF,TGTGCCTGGAGTGTATTGTTAGGGGGACAGCCCCAGCATTTT
TRBJ1-1,TRBV23-1,-,-,CASSQGAANTEAFF,TGCGCCAGCAGTCAGGGAGCGGCGAACACTGAAGCTTTCTTT
TRBJ1-5,TRBV27,-,-,CASSLRGVSQPQHF,TGTGCCAGCAGTTTGAGGGGCGTCAGTCAGCCCCAGCATTTT
TRBJ2-2,TRBV5-1,-,-,CASSLAGLRGGTGELFF,TGCGCCAGCAGCTTGGCCGGCCTTCGGGGAGGTACCGGGGAGCTGTTTTTT
TRBJ2-7,TRBV6-4,-,TRBD2,CASSADGTSGGLTYEQYF,TGTGCCAGCAGCGCAGACGGGACTAGCGGGGGTCTCACCTACGAGCAGTACTTC
TRBJ2-3,TRBV7-2,once,-,CASSLGPLGDTQYF,TGTGCCAGCAGCTTAGGACCCCTCGGGGATACGCAGTATTTT
TRBJ2-7,TRBV6-1,-,TRBD2,CASSDGGSSYEQYF,TGTGCCAGCAGTGACGGGGGGAGCTCCTACGAGCAGTACTTC
TRBJ2-3,TRBV5-4,-,-,CASSSGGLRGADTQYF,TGTGCCAGCAGCTCCGGGGGGCTTCGAGGTGCAGATACGCAGTATTTT
TRBJ1-1,TRBV21-1,-,-,CASSKRVSLFGDRVGRANTEAFF,TGTGCCAGCAGCAAAAGGGTTAGTCTTTTTGGGGACAGGGTAGGGAGAGCGAACACTGAAGCTTTCTTT
TRBJ2-3,TRBV11-2,-,-,CASSTGGERGDTQYF,TGTGCCAGCAGCACAGGGGGGGAAAGAGGGGATACGCAGTATTTT
TRBJ2-3,TRBV6-5,-,-,CASGTLSTDTQYF,TGTGCCAGCGGAACTCTCAGCACAGATACGCAGTATTTT
TRBJ2-2,TRBV18,-,TRBD1,CASSKGQGVTGELFF,TGTGCCAGCTCAAAGGGACAGGGAGTCACCGGGGAGCTGTTTTTT
TRBJ1-4,TRBV19,-,TRBD1,CASTPGQLNEKLFF,TGTGCCAGTACCCCGGGACAGCTTAATGAAAAACTGTTTTTT
TRBJ1-1,TRBV2,-,-,CASRKNRNTEAFF,TGTGCCAGCAGGAAGAATCGAAACACTGAAGCTTTCTTT
TRBJ2-2,TRBV27,-,-,CASRPGFGELFF,TGTGCCTCGCGGCCCGGGTTCGGGGAGCTGTTTTTT
TRBJ1-1,TRBV30,-,-,CAWSVLETVTEAFF,TGTGCCTGGAGTGTACTCGAGACCGTCACTGAAGCTTTCTTT
TRBJ2-7,TRBV7-9,-,-,CASSPFELYKQYF,TGTGCCAGCAGCCCCTTTGAACTTTATAAGCAGTACTTC
TRBJ1-5,TRBV11-2,-,-,CASSLDSVFRYQPQHF,TGTGCCAGCAGCTTAGATAGTGTCTTCAGGTATCAGCCCCAGCATTTT
TRBJ2-7,TRBV6-2/TRBV6-3,-,-,CASSYWGSPYF,TGTGCCAGCAGTTACTGGGGAAGCCCGTACTTC
TRBJ1-2,TRBV27,-,-,CASSSYPFNYGYTF,TGTGCCAGCAGCTCGTACCCCTTTAACTATGGCTACACCTTC
TRBJ1-4,TRBV5-1,-,-,CASSPTLMGEKLFF,TGCGCCAGCAGCCCAACACTGATGGGCGAAAAACTGTTTTTT
TRBJ2-7,TRBV5-1,once,-,CASSFIPNEQYF,TGCGCCAGCAGCTTCATTCCCAACGAGCAGTACTTC
TRBJ1-2,TRBV2,-,-,CASSVVGGGYTF,TGTGCCAGCAGTGTAGTCGGGGGTGGCTACACCTTC
TRBJ1-1,TRBV5-1,-,-,CASSIVNGEAFF,TGCGCCAGCAGCATTGTGAACGGTGAAGCTTTCTTT
TRBJ2-3,TRBV14,once,-,CASSQDLTPDTQYF,TGTGCCAGCAGCCAAGATCTGACTCCCGATACGCAGTATTTT
TRBJ1-5,TRBV4-1,-,-,CASSQGPGSGNQPQHF,TGCGCCAGCAGCCAAGGCCCCGGGAGCGGCAATCAGCCCCAGCATTTT
TRBJ1-2,TRBV6-1,-,-,CASSESLGAPNYGYTF,TGTGCCAGCAGTGAATCTTTGGGGGCCCCTAACTATGGCTACACCTTC
TRBJ1-4,TRBV2,-,-,CASRGGFREKLFF,TGTGCCAGCAGAGGGGGGTTTAGGGAAAAACTGTTTTTT
TRBJ2-7,TRBV5-4,once,-,CASSLGTTSSYEQYF,TGTGCCAGCAGCTTAGGGACCACGAGCTCCTACGAGCAGTACTTC
TRBJ1-2,TRBV10-2,-,-,CASSDQGLYYGYTF,TGCGCCAGCAGTGACCAGGGGCTCTACTATGGCTACACCTTC
TRBJ2-3,TRBV7-6,-,-,CASSLALADTQYF,TGTGCCAGCAGCTTAGCCTTAGCAGATACGCAGTATTTT
TRBJ1-2,TRBV5-1,-,TRBD1,CASSLGQGNGYTF,TGCGCCAGCAGCTTGGGACAGGGTAATGGCTACACCTTC
TRBJ1-2,TRBV3-1/TRBV3-2,-,-,CASSQEYRRGYTF,TGTGCCAGCAGCCAAGAGTACCGGAGGGGCTACACCTTC
TRBJ2-5,TRBV2,-,-,CASSVKLPETQYF,TGTGCCAGCAGTGTGAAACTCCCAGAGACCCAGTACTTC
TRBJ1-1,TRBV27,once,-,CASSRSYQGWGTEAFF,TGTGCCAGCAGCCGATCTTACCAGGGGTGGGGCACTGAAGCTTTCTTT
TRBJ2-7,TRBV28,-,-,CASSLLVGEQYF,TGTGCCAGCAGTTTACTCGTAGGCGAGCAGTACTTC